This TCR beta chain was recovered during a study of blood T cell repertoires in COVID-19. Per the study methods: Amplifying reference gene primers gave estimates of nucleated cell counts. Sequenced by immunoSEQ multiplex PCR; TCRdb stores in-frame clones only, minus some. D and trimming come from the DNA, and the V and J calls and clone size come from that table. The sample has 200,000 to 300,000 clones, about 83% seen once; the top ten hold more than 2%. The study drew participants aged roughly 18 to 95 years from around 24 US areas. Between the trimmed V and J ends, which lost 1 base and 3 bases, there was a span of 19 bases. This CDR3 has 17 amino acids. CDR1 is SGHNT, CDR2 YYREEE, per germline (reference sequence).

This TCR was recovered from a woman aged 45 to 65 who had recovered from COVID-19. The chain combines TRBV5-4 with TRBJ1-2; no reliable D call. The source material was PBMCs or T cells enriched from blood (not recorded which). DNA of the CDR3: TGTGCCAGCAGCTTGTATGGAGGGCAGCGAGCGGACTATGGCTACACCTTC. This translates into CASSLYGGQRADYGYTF.